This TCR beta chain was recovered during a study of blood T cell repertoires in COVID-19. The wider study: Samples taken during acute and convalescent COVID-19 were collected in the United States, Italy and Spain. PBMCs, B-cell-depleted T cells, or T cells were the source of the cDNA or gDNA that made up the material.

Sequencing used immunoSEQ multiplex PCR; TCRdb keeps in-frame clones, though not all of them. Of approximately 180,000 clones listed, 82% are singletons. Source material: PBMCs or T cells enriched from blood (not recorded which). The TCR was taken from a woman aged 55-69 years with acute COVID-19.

In DNA, the CDR3 is TGTGCCAGCAGCCCCGAGCCCTACAATGAGCAGTTCTTC. This encodes CASSPEPYNEQFF. The chain is built from TRBV9 and TRBJ2-1; D is ambiguous. CDR3 length equals 13 residues. Trimming removed 4 bases at V and 2 bases at J, with 7 bases between. Per germline, CDR1 SGDLS and CDR2 YYNGEE.